A selection of T cell receptor beta chains follows, all from one sample in a study of T cell repertoires in cytomegalovirus infection. Using its own MiXCR run on the reads, TCRdb lists one record per CDR3 protein. The table shows 200,000 or so distinct CDR3 sequences, with over 25% occurring only once. The sequenced sample was PBMCs. Receptors originate from a human donor in good health (CMV status not recorded). Some clones in this sample may be carry-over from other donors' samples. Each CDR3 is given with its conserved first and last residue. D genes are given only for firm matches. Expanded clones are given a class, and other clones once, few, many or no size at all.

abundance: NA; v_gene: TRBV10-3; d_gene: NA; j_gene: TRBJ1-1; CDR3nt: TGTGCCATCAGTAAGGGGCAGGGGAGGAACACTGAAGCTTTCTTT; CDR3aa: CAISKGQGRNTEAFF
abundance: NA; v_gene: TRBV25-1; d_gene: NA; j_gene: TRBJ2-3; CDR3nt: TGTGCCAGCAGTGAGAGATCCAACACAGATACGCAGTATTTT; CDR3aa: CASSERSNTDTQYF
abundance: NA; v_gene: TRBV7-2; d_gene: TRBD2; j_gene: TRBJ2-3; CDR3nt: TGTGCCAGCAGCTTAGCGGGGGGGAGTAGCGGAGCGCAGTATTTT; CDR3aa: CASSLAGGSSGAQYF
abundance: few; v_gene: TRBV7-2; d_gene: NA; j_gene: TRBJ1-2; CDR3nt: TGTGCCAGCAGCTTAGGAAAGGGAGGCGGCTACACCTTC; CDR3aa: CASSLGKGGGYTF
abundance: many; v_gene: TRBV7-2; d_gene: NA; j_gene: TRBJ2-3; CDR3nt: TGTGCCAGCAGCAGGGCCCCGGTGGATACGCAGTATTTT; CDR3aa: CASSRAPVDTQYF
abundance: NA; v_gene: TRBV3-1; d_gene: NA; j_gene: TRBJ2-4; CDR3nt: TGTGCCAGCAGCCAAGCTGCGTTAGCCAAAAACATTCAGTACTTC; CDR3aa: CASSQAALAKNIQYF
abundance: NA; v_gene: TRBV7-2; d_gene: NA; j_gene: TRBJ1-3; CDR3nt: TGTGCCAGCTCGACGGAGGTCTCAGCCGGAAACACCATATATTTT; CDR3aa: CASSTEVSAGNTIYF
abundance: NA; v_gene: TRBV6-1; d_gene: TRBD1; j_gene: TRBJ2-2; CDR3nt: TGTGCCAGCAGCCCCCAGACAGGGGTGGCCGGGGAGCTGTTTTTT; CDR3aa: CASSPQTGVAGELFF
abundance: few; v_gene: TRBV9; d_gene: NA; j_gene: TRBJ2-2; CDR3nt: TGTGCCAGCAGCGTAGTGGAAGCCCCCGGGGAGCTGTTTTTT; CDR3aa: CASSVVEAPGELFF
abundance: many; v_gene: TRBV7-6; d_gene: NA; j_gene: TRBJ2-2; CDR3nt: TGTGCCAGCAGCTTGGGGACGGTCACCGGGGAGCTGTTTTTT; CDR3aa: CASSLGTVTGELFF
abundance: NA; v_gene: TRBV11-2; d_gene: TRBD2; j_gene: TRBJ2-3; CDR3nt: TGTGCCAGCAGCTTACGGCGGGGGGAAACAGATACGCAGTATTTT; CDR3aa: CASSLRRGETDTQYF
abundance: few; v_gene: TRBV7-6; d_gene: NA; j_gene: TRBJ2-2; CDR3nt: TGTGCCAGCAGCTTAGCGAACCACGGGGAGCTGTTTTTT; CDR3aa: CASSLANHGELFF
abundance: NA; v_gene: TRBV6-6; d_gene: TRBD1; j_gene: TRBJ2-6; CDR3nt: TGTGCCAGCAGTTACCCAAGGGGGGACAGGGGGCTTGGGGCCAACGTCCTGACTTTC; CDR3aa: CASSYPRGDRGLGANVLTF
abundance: NA; v_gene: TRBV29-1; d_gene: TRBD1; j_gene: TRBJ1-2; CDR3nt: TGCAGCGTTGAACAAAGGGGGCGCGACTATGGCTACACCTTC; CDR3aa: CSVEQRGRDYGYTF
abundance: NA; v_gene: TRBV25-1; d_gene: NA; j_gene: TRBJ2-5; CDR3nt: TGTGCCAGCAGTCCCGCCGGGACTTATCAAGAGACCCAGTACTTC; CDR3aa: CASSPAGTYQETQYF
abundance: NA; v_gene: TRBV19; d_gene: TRBD1; j_gene: TRBJ1-1; CDR3nt: TGTGCCAGAGACAGGGCCATGAACACTGAAGCTTTCTTT; CDR3aa: CARDRAMNTEAFF
abundance: NA; v_gene: TRBV5-6; d_gene: NA; j_gene: TRBJ1-1; CDR3nt: TGTGCCAGCAGCTTGGGGTGGTCTGAAGCTTTCTTT; CDR3aa: CASSLGWSEAFF
abundance: NA; v_gene: TRBV6-1; d_gene: NA; j_gene: TRBJ1-3; CDR3nt: TGTGCCAGCAGTTTTAATCCGACAGGAAGCTCTGGAAACACCATATATTTT; CDR3aa: CASSFNPTGSSGNTIYF
abundance: many; v_gene: TRBV7-2; d_gene: NA; j_gene: TRBJ2-7; CDR3nt: TGTGCCAGCAGCCCCGCTGGGAGCGGCGGGCCCGAGCAGTACTTC; CDR3aa: CASSPAGSGGPEQYF
abundance: few; v_gene: TRBV2; d_gene: NA; j_gene: TRBJ2-3; CDR3nt: TGTGCCAGCAGTGAGCTAACGAGGGACACGCGGCAGTATTTT; CDR3aa: CASSELTRDTRQYF